This T cell receptor beta chain originates from a study of T cell responses to AZD1222 COVID-19 vaccine. Study-wide points: Clonal diversity may have been underestimated in mostly white British donors.

Method: immunoSEQ multiplex PCR; TCRdb's copy keeps in-frame clones and lacks some. The sample lists some 170,000 clones; 92% were seen once. A note on this clone: The target antigen is unknown.

This specimen was peripheral blood, taken 28 days after the second AZD1222 dose. This TCR was recovered from an adult who received the AZD1222 COVID-19 vaccine.

CDR3 loop: CASSQRKGGWETQYF. As DNA, the CDR3 is TGCGCCAGCAGCCAAAGAAAAGGGGGCTGGGAGACCCAGTACTTC. The genes are TRBV4-1 and TRBJ2-5, with 7 bases fitting TRBD1. This CDR3 is built from 15 residues. The germline V gene has CDR1 MGHRA and CDR2 YSYEKL. J lost 5 bases, V lost 2 bases, and 8 bases had no gene match.